Below, 29 T cell receptor delta chains from the same sample are listed, as sequenced in a study of human gamma delta and Vdelta1 T cells. TCRdb reran clone calling via CATT on the PCR reads. Of about 640 delta-chain clones listed, approximately 19% are singletons. Sequencing was done on a sample of Vdelta1 gamma-delta T cells from blood. The source of these receptors is a human donor in good health.

By its share, this clone is large. A read error may explain this, as a much larger clone is one base away. This chain uses TRDV1 with TRDJ1; the D is unclear. Germline-derived CDR1 and CDR2 are TSWWSYY and QGS. The V end was cut by 0 bases, the J end by 9 bases, with 14 bases between. This CDR3 is 14 amino acids long. The CDR3 sequence is CALGELLVPLQLIF. DNA for the CDR3: TGTGCTCTTGGGGAACTTCTCGTCCCCTTACAACTCATCTTT.

Note on this clone: The TCRdb protein, from a much larger clone, departs from this DNA's translation at residue 21, likely by read error; the protein shown derives from the DNA. The chain links TRDV1 to TRDJ1; 11 bases match TRDD3. The CDR3 spans 23 residues. Germline-derived CDR1 and CDR2 are TSWWSYY and QGS. The CDR3, as DNA: TGTGCTCTTGGGGACGCGGGTCATCCTACCGTTGGGGGATACGCCGTTGTGACCGATAAATTCATCTTT. Protein: CALGDAGHPTVGGYAVVTDKFIF.

Concerning this clone itself: The likely explanation is a read error, given a far larger clone one base away. This rearrangement joins TRDV1 to TRDJ1; 10 nucleotides agree with TRDD3. The CDR3 totals 22 residues. The germline V gene encodes CDR1 TSWWSYY and CDR2 QGS. V dropped 4 bases and J dropped 8; count of bases not matched to a gene: 31. Here the CDR3 reads CALGGPNPSSPRVWGISPKLIF. CDR3 DNA: TGTGCTCTTGGGGGACCGAATCCTTCCTCCCCTCGAGTCTGGGGGATAAGCCCGAAACTCATCTTT.

By share of the sample, this clone is medium-sized. The genes are TRDV1 and TRDJ1; D might be TRDD2 (5 bases). This CDR3 has 18 residues. V was cut by 7 bases and J by 1 base, with 25 bases left in between. Germline V gene sequence: CDR1 TSWWSYY, CDR2 QGS. The CDR3 DNA reads as TGTGCTCTTGTCTTTTCCTCCGTCCTCGATTGTTCCACCGATAAACTCATCTTT. Translating gives CALVFSSVLDCSTDKLIF.

This clone is labeled medium-sized. A far larger clone is only one base removed, so a read error is likely. V gene TRDV1 combines with J gene TRDJ1, with a possible D match to TRDD2 (7 bases). The V end was cut by 4 bases, the J end by 1 base, with 37 bases between. The CDR3 sequence is 23 residues long. Germline CDR1 TSWWSYY, CDR2 QGS. CDR3 protein: CALGVFAFLPTSIYLGVTDKLIF. As DNA, the CDR3 is TGTGCTCTTGGGGTCTTTGCCTTCCTTCCGACATCTATTTACTTGGGGGTCACCGATAAACTCATCTTT.

This clone was picked up many times. Translating this DNA gives a protein that differs at residue 11 from the TCRdb one, which belongs to a much larger clone; a read error is likely, and the protein shown is this translation. V is TRDV1 and J is TRDJ1, with 9 bases fitting TRDD3. CDR1 and CDR2 from the germline V gene are TSWWSYY and QGS. The CDR3 extends over 24 amino acids. V was clipped by 3 bases and J by 0 bases; unmatched bases: 29. CDR3 region: CALGESLPLPVYWGTYSYTDKLIF. The CDR3 DNA reads as TGTGCTCTTGGGGAGTCCCTCCCTCTCCCGGTCTACTGGGGGACTTACTCTTACACCGATAAACTCATCTTT.

In this sample, this clone turned up a few times. A read error may be the cause here, since a much bigger clone is one base away. This CDR3 is also generated by other DNA sequences in the sample. This chain joins TRDV1 and TRDJ1, with D maybe TRDD3 (6 bases). The V end was cut by 0 bases, the J end by 0 bases, with 20 bases between. Germline V gene sequence: CDR1 TSWWSYY, CDR2 QGS. The CDR3 has 19 amino acids. The CDR3 sequence: CALGELRRGDTWYTDKLIF. The CDR3 nucleotides are TGTGCTCTTGGGGAACTAAGACGGGGTGATACGTGGTACACCGATAAACTCATCTTT.

A remark on this clone: TCRdb assigns this DNA the protein of a much larger clone, which departs from its translation at residue 22; this likely reflects a read error, and the protein shown comes from translating the DNA. This sequence joins TRDV1 and TRDJ1, with TRDD3 matching 11 bases. CDR3 length: 23 amino acids. Germline values: CDR1 TSWWSYY, CDR2 QGS. CDR3 loop: CALGDAGHPTVGGYAVVTDKLTF. CDR3 sequence (DNA): TGTGCTCTTGGGGACGCGGGTCATCCTACCGTTGGGGGATACGCCGTTGTGACCGATAAACTCACCTTT.

This clone was counted a few times. One base separates it from a far larger clone, so it is likely a read error. This chain connects TRDV1 to TRDJ1; tentatively, D is TRDD2 or TRDD3 (8 bases each). The CDR3 extends over 22 amino acids. Germline V gene sequence: CDR1 TSWWSYY, CDR2 QGS. The CDR3 is CAPGPYYFLPLLGARYTDKLIF. The CDR3 DNA follows: TGTGCTCCTGGGCCTTATTACTTCCTACCGTTACTGGGGGCCAGGTACACCGATAAACTCATCTTT.

By share, this clone ranks as medium-sized (0.01 to 0.1%). A far larger clone lies a single base away; this is likely a read error. This sequence joins TRDV1 and TRDJ1; D remains ambiguous. V was clipped by 0 bases and J by 8 bases, with 13 bases between them. The CDR3 length is 14 residues. Germline values: CDR1 TSWWSYY, CDR2 QGS. The CDR3: CALGELLVTLKLIF. DNA of the CDR3: TGTGCTCTTGGGGAACTTCTCGTCACCTTAAAACTCATCTTT.

Regarding this clone: A single base is all that separates this from a far larger clone, so a read error is likely. This same CDR3 is encoded by further DNA sequences in the sample. V and J are TRDV1 and TRDJ1; 10 nucleotides line up with TRDD3. CDR1 TSWWSYY and CDR2 QGS come from the germline V gene. The CDR3 length is 22 residues. After removal of 1 base from V and 8 bases from J, the junction contained 28 bases not matched to a gene. The CDR3 is CALGEPNPSSPRVWGISPKLIF. CDR3 coding DNA: TGTGCTCTTGGGGAACCGAATCCTTCCTCTCCTCGAGTCTGGGGGATAAGCCCGAAACTCATCTTT.

This clone is medium-sized by share. The likely explanation is a read error, given a far larger clone one base away. Other DNA sequences from this sample encode an identical CDR3 as well. The chain has TRDV1 and TRDJ1; 9 bases map to TRDD3. V was pared by 3 bases and J by 0 bases, with 29 bases of the junction left unmatched. CDR1 is TSWWSYY and CDR2 is QGS in the germline V gene. The CDR3 is 24 residues long. The CDR3 loop is CALGESLPLPGYWGTYSYTDKLIF. For the CDR3, the DNA is TGTGCTCTTGGGGAGTCCCTCCCTCTTCCGGGTTACTGGGGGACTTACTCTTACACCGATAAACTCATCTTT.

By proportion, this clone is medium-sized (0.01 to 0.1%). A read error may explain this, as a much larger clone is one base away. The same CDR3 also results from other DNA sequences found in this sample. V usage is TRDV1 and J usage is TRDJ1; 11 bases map to TRDD3. The CDR3 loop spans 20 amino acids. V dropped 0 bases and J dropped 0; count of bases not matched to a gene: 12. Germline CDR1 TSWWSYY, CDR2 QGS. CDR3 in DNA: TGTGCTCTTGGGGAACTAACGTCTCCGTACTGGGGGATATACACCGATAAACTCATCTTT. Residues: CALGELTSPYWGIYTDKLIF.

The table lists this clone with a few counts. TCRdb's protein for this DNA is that of a much larger clone and differs from the translation at residue 7, likely a read error; the protein shown is the DNA translation. This chain links TRDV1 with TRDJ1; 11 positions agree with TRDD3. The CDR3 length is 23 residues. The germline V gene has CDR1 TSWWSYY and CDR2 QGS. J lost 2 bases, V lost 3 bases, and 26 bases had no gene match. The CDR3 region has the DNA TGTGCTCTTGGGGACGCGGCTCATCCTACCGTTGGGGGATACGCCGTTGTGACCGATAAACTCATCTTT. As protein: CALGDAAHPTVGGYAVVTDKLIF.

This clone was counted between two and nine times. A far larger clone is a single base away, which makes a read error likely. V is TRDV1 and J is TRDJ1; 10 positions match TRDD3. This CDR3 comprises 22 residues. Germline V lookup: CDR1 TSWWSYY, CDR2 QGS. Trimming at V came to 0 bases and at J to 8 bases, leaving 27 bases not matched to a gene. CDR3 residues: CALGELNPSSPRVWGISPKLIF. The CDR3 DNA sequence: TGTGCTCTTGGGGAACTGAATCCTTCCTCCCCTCGAGTCTGGGGGATAAGCCCGAAACTCATCTTT.

This clone has just a few counts. A read error is the likely source, as a far larger clone sits one nucleotide away. The chain recombines TRDV1 with TRDJ1; 10 positions agree with TRDD3. V lost 1 base and J lost 8; bases outside the gene matches: 28. The CDR3 length is 22 residues. Germline V gene data show CDR1 as TSWWSYY and CDR2 as QGS. CDR3 nucleotides: TGTGCTCTTGGGGAACCGAATCCTCCCTCCCCTCGAGTCTGGGGGATAAGCCCGAAACTCATCTTT. This translates into CALGEPNPPSPRVWGISPKLIF.

This clone is medium-sized (0.01 to 0.1%). A read error is likely here: a far larger clone is one base away. The same CDR3 arises from other DNA sequences in this sample as well. V usage is TRDV1 and J usage is TRDJ1; 9 positions match TRDD3. The germline CDR1 and CDR2 sequences are TSWWSYY and QGS. This CDR3 spans 24 amino acids. V dropped 3 bases and J dropped 0; count of bases not matched to a gene: 29. The CDR3 region has the DNA TGTGCTCTTGGGGAGTCCCTTCCTCTTCCGGGCTACTGGGGGACTTACTCTTACACCGATAAACTCATCTTT. The encoded protein is CALGESLPLPGYWGTYSYTDKLIF.

Points on this clone: Just one base apart from a much larger clone, this may be a read error. Other nucleotide sequences in the sample specify the same CDR3. The rearrangement uses TRDV1 and TRDJ1, with 11 bases aligning to TRDD3. V lost 3 bases to trimming and J lost 0 bases; unmatched junction nucleotides: 18. Germline CDR1 TSWWSYY, CDR2 QGS. The CDR3 totals 21 residues. CDR3 DNA: TGTGCTCTTGGGGAGCTCCAAGACCCTACTGGGGGATATGAGTACACCGATAAACTCATCTTT. Protein product: CALGELQDPTGGYEYTDKLIF.

This clone was detected a few times. Translating this DNA gives a protein that differs at residues 5, 17 and 21 from the TCRdb one, which belongs to a much larger clone; a read error is likely, and the protein shown is this translation. This chain uses TRDV1 with TRDJ1; 9 positions match TRDD3. The V gene's germline CDR1 is TSWWSYY and CDR2 QGS. The CDR3 spans 24 residues. CDR3 residues: CALGGSLPLPGYWGTYPYTDELIF. CDR3 coding DNA: TGTGCTCTTGGGGGGTCCCTCCCTCTTCCGGGCTACTGGGGGACTTACCCTTACACCGATGAACTCATCTTT.

This clone rates as medium-sized. A far larger clone is one nucleotide away, so this likely arose from a read error. The same CDR3 can be traced to other DNA sequences in this sample. The genes are TRDV1 and TRDJ1, with D possibly matching TRDD2 (7 bases). Germline-derived CDR1 and CDR2 are TSWWSYY and QGS. The CDR3 runs to 23 residues. The ends were cut back, 4 bases at V and 1 base at J, with 37 bases in the middle. The CDR3 here is CALGVFTFLPTSIYLGVTDKLIF. The CDR3 DNA sequence: TGTGCTCTTGGGGTCTTTACCTTCCTTCCGACATCTATCTACTTGGGGGTCACCGATAAACTCATCTTT.

This clone occurred a few times. The chain recombines TRDV1 with TRDJ1; a possible D gene is TRDD3 (6 bases). The CDR3 covers 23 residues. The germline V gene has CDR1 TSWWSYY and CDR2 QGS. Trimming pared 3 bases from V and 1 base from J, leaving 36 bases between. The CDR3 DNA sequence: TGTGCTCTTGGGGAGTCCCTCCCTCTTCCGACATCTATTTACTTGGGGGTCACCGATAAACTCATCTTT. The encoded protein is CALGESLPLPTSIYLGVTDKLIF.

By its share, this clone is medium-sized. It differs at one base from a far larger clone, so likely a read error. J is TRDJ1 and V is TRDV1; D might be TRDD2 (7 bases). The V end was cut by 4 bases, the J end by 1 base, with 37 bases between. CDR1 is TSWWSYY, CDR2 QGS, per germline. The CDR3 contains 23 residues. Written as DNA, the CDR3 is TGTGCTCTTGGGGTCTCTACCTTCCTTCCGACATCTATTTACTTGGGGGTCACCGATAAACTCATCTTT. Residues: CALGVSTFLPTSIYLGVTDKLIF.

This clone rates as medium-sized. Since a far larger clone is one base different, this is likely a read error. The chain uses TRDV1 and TRDJ1; D is possibly TRDD2 (7 bases). Per the germline V gene, CDR1 is TSWWSYY and CDR2 is QGS. Trimming stripped 4 bases from V and 1 base from J, with 37 bases between. This CDR3 has 23 residues. The CDR3 loop reads CALGVFTFLPPSIYLGVTDKLIF. CDR3 DNA sequence: TGTGCTCTTGGGGTCTTTACCTTCCTTCCGCCATCTATTTACTTGGGGGTCACCGATAAACTCATCTTT.

By proportion, this clone is medium-sized. Other DNA sequences within the sample encode an identical CDR3. V is TRDV1 and J is TRDJ1; D is uncertain. The CDR3 consists of 24 residues. The germline CDR1 and CDR2 sequences are TSWWSYY and QGS. Between the trimmed V and J ends, which lost 2 bases and 0 bases, there was a span of 37 bases. CDR3 bases: TGTGCTCTTGGGGAATTGGGTCAGGCCCGACCACGAACTACCCATCGGAAGTACACCGATAAACTCATCTTT. Protein product: CALGELGQARPRTTHRKYTDKLIF.

Regarding this clone: The TCRdb protein comes from a much larger clone and disagrees with this DNA's translation at residue 15, likely due to a read error; the protein given here is derived from the DNA. The genes are TRDV1 and TRDJ1; TRDD3 agrees at 12 bases. V was clipped by 5 bases and J by 0 bases; unmatched bases: 25. This CDR3 spans 23 amino acids. Germline loops: CDR1 TSWWSYY, CDR2 QGS. The CDR3 region is CALGPPRPPLYWGIPRYTDKLIF. The CDR3 region has the DNA TGTGCTCTTGGGCCACCTAGACCGCCTCTGTACTGGGGGATACCGAGGTACACCGATAAACTCATCTTT.

On this clone: It may be a read error: a sequence one base away is much more abundant. The chain uses TRDV1 and TRDJ1, with TRDD3 identical over 12 bases. This CDR3 contains 23 residues. The V and J ends lost 5 bases and 3 bases, in that order; junction bases with no gene match: 28. Germline V CDR1 and CDR2: TSWWSYY, QGS. The CDR3 loop reads CALGPPRPPLYWGILRYADKLIF. For the CDR3, the DNA is TGTGCTCTTGGGCCACCTAGACCGCCTCTGTACTGGGGGATACTGAGGTACGCCGATAAACTCATCTTT.

This clone was found a few times. TCRdb attributes to this sequence the protein of a much larger clone, which differs from the DNA translation at residue 8; a read error is likely, and the protein displayed is translated from the DNA. The same CDR3 also results from other DNA sequences found in this sample. V usage is TRDV1 and J usage is TRDJ1, with 11 bases matching TRDD3. There are 23 residues in the CDR3. CDR1 and CDR2 (germline): TSWWSYY, QGS. V shed 3 bases, J shed 2 bases, and the junction held 26 bases outside the gene matches. In nucleotides, the CDR3 is TGTGCTCTTGGGGACGCGGGTCAGCCTACCGTTGGGGGATACGCCGTTGTGACCGATAAACTCATCTTT. Amino acids: CALGDAGQPTVGGYAVVTDKLIF.

V and J are TRDV1 and TRDJ1; TRDD3 matches 9 bases. V shed 0 bases and J 1 base; nucleotides not matched to a gene: 12. The CDR3 is 19 amino acids. From germline, CDR1 is TSWWSYY and CDR2 QGS. This CDR3 is CALGELTLGGYLVTDKLIF. CDR3 nucleotide sequence: TGTGCTCTTGGGGAACTGACCTTGGGGGGATACTTGGTCACCGATAAACTCATCTTT.

Only a few counts were recorded for this clone. A far larger clone is a single base away, which makes a read error likely. Other DNA sequences in this specimen translate into the identical CDR3. This chain uses TRDV1 with TRDJ1; 11 bases align to TRDD3. CDR1 and CDR2 from the germline V gene are TSWWSYY and QGS. This CDR3 has 23 amino acids. Trimming removed 3 bases from V and 2 bases from J; junction bases left unmatched: 26. CDR3 coding DNA: TGTGCTCTTGGGGATGCGGGTCATCCTACCGTTGGGGGATACGCCGTTGTGACCGATAAACTCATCTTT. Translating it yields CALGDAGHPTVGGYAVVTDKLIF.